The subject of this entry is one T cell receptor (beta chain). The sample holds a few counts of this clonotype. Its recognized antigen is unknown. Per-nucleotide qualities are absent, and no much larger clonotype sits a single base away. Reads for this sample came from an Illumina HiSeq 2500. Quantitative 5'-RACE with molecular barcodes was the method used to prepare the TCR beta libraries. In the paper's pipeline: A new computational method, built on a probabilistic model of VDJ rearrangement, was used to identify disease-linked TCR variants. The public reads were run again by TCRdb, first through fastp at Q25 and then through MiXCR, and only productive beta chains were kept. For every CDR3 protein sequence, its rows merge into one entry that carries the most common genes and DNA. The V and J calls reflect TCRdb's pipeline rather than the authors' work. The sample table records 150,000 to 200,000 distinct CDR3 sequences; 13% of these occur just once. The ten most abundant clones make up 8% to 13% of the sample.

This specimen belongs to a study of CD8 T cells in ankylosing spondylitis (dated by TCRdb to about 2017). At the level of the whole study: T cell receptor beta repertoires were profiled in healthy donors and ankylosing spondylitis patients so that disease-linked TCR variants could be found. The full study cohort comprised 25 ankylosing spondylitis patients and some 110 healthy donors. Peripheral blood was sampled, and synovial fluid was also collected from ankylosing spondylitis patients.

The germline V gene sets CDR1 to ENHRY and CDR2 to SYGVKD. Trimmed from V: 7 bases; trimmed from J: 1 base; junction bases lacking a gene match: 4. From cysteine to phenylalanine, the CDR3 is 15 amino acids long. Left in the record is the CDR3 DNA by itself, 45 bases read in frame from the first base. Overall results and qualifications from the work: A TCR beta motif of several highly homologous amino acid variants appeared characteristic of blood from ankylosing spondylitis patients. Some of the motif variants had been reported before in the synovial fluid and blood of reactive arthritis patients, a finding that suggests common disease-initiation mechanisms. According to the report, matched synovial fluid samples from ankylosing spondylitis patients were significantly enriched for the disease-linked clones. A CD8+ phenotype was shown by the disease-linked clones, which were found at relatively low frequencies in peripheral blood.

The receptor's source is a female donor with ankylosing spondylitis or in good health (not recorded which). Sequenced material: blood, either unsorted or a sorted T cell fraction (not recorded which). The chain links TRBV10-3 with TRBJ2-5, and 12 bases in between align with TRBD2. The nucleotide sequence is TGTGCCATCACCTCGGGACTAGCGGGCCAAGAGACCCAGTACTTC. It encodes CAITSGLAGQETQYF.